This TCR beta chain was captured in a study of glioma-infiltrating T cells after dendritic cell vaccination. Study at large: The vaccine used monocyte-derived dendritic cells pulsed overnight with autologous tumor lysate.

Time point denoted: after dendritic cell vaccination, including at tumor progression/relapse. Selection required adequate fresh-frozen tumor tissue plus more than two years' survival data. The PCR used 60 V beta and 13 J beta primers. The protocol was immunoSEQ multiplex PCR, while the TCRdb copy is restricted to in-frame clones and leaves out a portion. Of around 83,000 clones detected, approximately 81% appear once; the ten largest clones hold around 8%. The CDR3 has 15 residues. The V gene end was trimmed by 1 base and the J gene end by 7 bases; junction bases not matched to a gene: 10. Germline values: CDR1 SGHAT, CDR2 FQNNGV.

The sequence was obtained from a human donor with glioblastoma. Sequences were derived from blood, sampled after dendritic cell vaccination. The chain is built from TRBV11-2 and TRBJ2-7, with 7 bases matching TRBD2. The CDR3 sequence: CASSLGASGNKEQYF. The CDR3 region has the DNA TGTGCCAGCAGCTTAGGGGCTAGCGGCAACAAGGAGCAGTACTTC.